This T cell receptor (beta chain) came from a study of CD4 T cells in relation to SARS-CoV-2 and coronaviruses. Broader study findings: Pre-pandemic and post-infection samples never came from the same donor. In roughly 60% of donors, memory CD4+ clonotypes crossrecognized SARS-CoV-2 and at least one common cold coronavirus spike. Monoreactive clones expanded significantly more to SARS-CoV-2 than crossreactive clones did. According to naive versus memory sequencing, detected responses are memory recall, not newly primed.

Profiled with immunoSEQ multiplex PCR; TCRdb holds only in-frame clones, not every one. Of about 37,000 clones listed, around 85% are singletons. This clone was recorded once. What it recognizes is unknown. The receptor's source is an adult with COVID-19. Material: memory CD4+ T cells from PBMCs.

The CDR3 coding sequence is TGCGCCAGCAGCTTTCGGGGACTGGTAGACAATGAGCAGTTCTTC. Amino acids: CASSFRGLVDNEQFF. The V call is TRBV5-1, the J call TRBJ2-1, with a possible D match to TRBD2 (6 bases). V lost 2 bases and J lost 5, with 14 bases in between. From germline, CDR1 is SGHRS and CDR2 YFSETQ. The CDR3 is made up of 15 amino acids.